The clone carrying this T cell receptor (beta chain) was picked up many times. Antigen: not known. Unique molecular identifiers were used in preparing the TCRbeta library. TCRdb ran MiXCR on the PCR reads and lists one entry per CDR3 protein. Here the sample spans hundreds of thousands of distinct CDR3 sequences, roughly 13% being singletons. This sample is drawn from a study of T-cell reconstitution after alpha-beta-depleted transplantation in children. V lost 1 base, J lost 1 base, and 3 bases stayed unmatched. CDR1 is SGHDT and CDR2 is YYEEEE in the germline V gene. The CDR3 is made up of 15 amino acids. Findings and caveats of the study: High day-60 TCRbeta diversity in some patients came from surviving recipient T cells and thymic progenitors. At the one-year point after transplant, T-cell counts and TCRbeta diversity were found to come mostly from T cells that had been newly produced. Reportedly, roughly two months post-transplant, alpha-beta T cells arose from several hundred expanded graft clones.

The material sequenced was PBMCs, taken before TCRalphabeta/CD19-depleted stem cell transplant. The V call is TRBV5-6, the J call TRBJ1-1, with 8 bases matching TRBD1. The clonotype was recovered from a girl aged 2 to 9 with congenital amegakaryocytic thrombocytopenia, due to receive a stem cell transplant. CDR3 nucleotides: TGTGCCAGCAGCTTGAGACAGGGGAGGAACACTGAAGCTTTCTTT. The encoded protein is CASSLRQGRNTEAFF.